Each of the 26 T cell receptor beta chains below was sequenced from the same sample in a study of PD-1 blockade in classical Hodgkin lymphoma. The time point was: cycle 4 day 1 (C4D1), after five to seven weeks of nivolumab. Brentuximab vedotin exposure varied among the patients, all of whom had relapsed after autologous stem cell transplantation. By magnetic negative selection, CD8+ T cells were isolated from the thawed PBMCs. Sequencing was performed with immunoSEQ multiplex PCR; in TCRdb, only in-frame clones are kept and a portion is missing. The repertoire has more than 13,000 clones, 89% of them found once; the top ten carry less than 20%. This sample comprised CD8+ T cells from blood, obtained before the fourth cycle of nivolumab. The receptor source for this set is a human donor with classical Hodgkin lymphoma.

The chain is built from TRBV9 and TRBJ1-2; 9 bases map to TRBD1. The length of the CDR3 is 15 residues. The germline gives CDR1 SGDLS, CDR2 YYNGEE. V gave up 1 base and J gave up 4 bases; unmatched junction bases: 5. CDR3 region: CASSVWTGAGYGYTF. CDR3 DNA: TGTGCCAGCAGCGTATGGACAGGGGCTGGCTATGGCTACACCTTC.

The chain has TRBV4-1 and TRBJ2-2; 9 positions match TRBD2. This CDR3 has 16 residues. Germline V CDR1 and CDR2: MGHRA, YSYEKL. Trimming cost V 3 bases and J 4 bases; bases outside gene matches: 6. DNA for the CDR3: TGCGCCAGCAGCCACAGGAGCGGGGGGACCACCGGGGAGCTGTTTTTT. Translated, it gives CASSHRSGGTTGELFF.

The chain is built from TRBV7-8 and TRBJ2-3; D perhaps matches TRBD1 (6 bases). V lost 3 bases, J lost 0 bases, and 10 bases lay in between. The germline V gene encodes CDR1 SGHVS and CDR2 FQNEAQ. The length of the CDR3 is 15 residues. The CDR3 here is CASSFRGPSTDTQYF. The CDR3 nucleotides read TGTGCCAGCAGCTTCAGGGGACCTAGCACAGATACGCAGTATTTT.

The CDR3 loop reads CASSLSGTANTEAFF. The CDR3 DNA is TGTGCCAGCAGCTTATCCGGGACAGCGAACACTGAAGCTTTCTTT. The genes are TRBV9 and TRBJ1-1; 7 positions agree with TRBD1. Trimming at V came to 4 bases and at J to 1 base, leaving 7 bases not matched to a gene. Germline-derived CDR1 and CDR2 are SGDLS and YYNGEE. The CDR3 has 15 residues.

CDR3 region: CASRRPTGNTEAFF. CDR3 DNA: TGTGCCAGCAGAAGGCCTACAGGGAACACTGAAGCTTTCTTT. This chain joins TRBV6-1 and TRBJ1-1, with a tentative D call TRBD1 (5 bases). Per the germline V gene, CDR1 is MNHNS and CDR2 is SASEGT. The CDR3 is made up of 14 amino acids. Trimming stripped 6 bases from V and 1 base from J, with 12 bases between.

The sample holds one count of this clone. This sequence joins TRBV19 and TRBJ2-3, with a tentative D call TRBD2 (8 bases). Germline lookup yields CDR1 LNHDA and CDR2 SQIVND (reference sequence). Trimming cost V 4 bases and J 4 bases, with 27 bases left between them. The CDR3 runs to 19 residues. The CDR3 region has the DNA TGTGCCAGTAGTAACTGGACAGGTTCCGGGACTAGATCTTCAGATACGCAGTATTTT. Amino acid sequence: CASSNWTGSGTRSSDTQYF.

The chain links TRBV4-1 to TRBJ2-2, with TRBD2 matching 7 bases. The CDR3 contains 14 residues. Germline V gene sequence: CDR1 MGHRA, CDR2 YSYEKL. Unmatched junction bases numbered 1, after V lost 1 base and J lost 5 bases. CDR3 DNA: TGCGCCAGCAGCCAAGTGGGGGGGACCGGGGAGCTGTTTTTT. This sequence encodes CASSQVGGTGELFF.

The rearrangement links TRBV6-9 to TRBJ2-3; no definite D call. The CDR3 consists of 15 residues. Germline V gene sequence: CDR1 MNHGY, CDR2 SVAAGI. Trimming left V 2 bases short and J 0 bases short, with 9 bases between. The CDR3 DNA reads TGTGCCAGCAGTTATGATCCGGATAGCACAGATACGCAGTATTTT. Its translation is CASSYDPDSTDTQYF.

The table lists this clone with a few counts. The rearrangement joins TRBV30 to TRBJ2-5, with no clear D. The germline gives CDR1 GTSNPN, CDR2 SVGIG (reference sequence). The CDR3 contains 11 residues. Trimming removed 1 base from V and 4 bases from J, with 4 bases in between. The CDR3 DNA is TGTGCCTGGAGTGAGGGAGAGACCCAGTACTTC. This gives the protein CAWSEGETQYF.

The rearrangement joins TRBV13 to TRBJ2-5; TRBD2 matches at 9 bases. Germline V gives CDR1 PRHDT, CDR2 FYEKMQ (reference sequence). Trimming removed 5 bases from V and 2 bases from J; junction bases left unmatched: 3. There are 14 residues in the CDR3. CDR3 in amino acids: CASSRTSEQETQYF. Here the CDR3 DNA reads TGTGCCAGCAGCCGGACTAGCGAGCAAGAGACCCAGTACTTC.

The CDR3 loop reads CASSFQSGTYEQYF. CDR3 coding DNA: TGTGCCAGTAGTTTCCAAAGCGGGACCTACGAGCAGTACTTC. V gene TRBV19 combines with J gene TRBJ2-7; 7 bases are shared with TRBD2. Germline CDR1 LNHDA, CDR2 SQIVND (reference sequence). The V and J ends lost 5 bases and 2 bases, in that order; junction bases with no gene match: 6. The CDR3 contains 14 residues.

This clone turned up a few times. The chain joins TRBV6-6 to TRBJ2-7; D perhaps matches TRBD2 (6 bases). V was shortened by 0 bases and J by 3 bases, with 9 bases between the two germline ends. The CDR3 covers 14 residues. Germline V lookup: CDR1 MNHNY, CDR2 SVGAGI (reference sequence). This chain's CDR3 is CASSYSLGGYEQYF. CDR3 nucleotides: TGTGCCAGCAGTTACTCTTTGGGGGGCTACGAGCAGTACTTC.

The gene calls are TRBV18 and TRBJ2-1; D remains ambiguous. CDR3 length: 16 residues. V shed 6 bases and J shed 2 bases, with 17 bases lying between them. Germline V gene data show CDR1 as KGHSH and CDR2 as LQKENI. The CDR3 nucleotides read TGTGCCAGCTCTACCCGGGTAGCTGAGACCTACAATGAGCAGTTCTTC. Translation: CASSTRVAETYNEQFF.

J is TRBJ2-3 and V is TRBV28, with a possible D match to TRBD1 (6 bases). V lost 9 bases and J 1 base, leaving 17 bases between the germline ends. From germline, CDR1 is MDHEN and CDR2 SYDVKM. The CDR3 extends over 15 amino acids. The chain's CDR3 is CASYPGPGGTDTQYF. The CDR3 DNA follows: TGTGCCAGTTACCCGGGGCCAGGGGGCACAGATACGCAGTATTTT.

This clone has more than one count but fewer than ten. The chain has TRBV18 and TRBJ1-1; no clear D gene. The CDR3 covers 11 residues. V was shortened by 6 bases and J by 5 bases, with 7 bases between the two germline ends. Germline CDR1 and CDR2: KGHSH and LQKENI. CDR3 loop: CASSYGTEAFF. The CDR3 DNA reads as TGTGCCAGCTCCTACGGGACTGAAGCTTTCTTT. Using reference TRBV18 and TRBJ1-1 for the parts outside the CDR3, the full variable domain is NAGVMQNPRHLVRRRGQEARLRCSPMKGHSHVYWYRQLPEEGLKFMVYLQKENIIDESGMPKERFSAEFPKEGPSILRIQQVVRGDSAAYFCASSYGTEAFFGQGTRLTVV.

The J gene is TRBJ2-7, the V gene TRBV9; TRBD2 matches 11 bases. V shed 3 bases and J 2 bases; nucleotides not matched to a gene: 1. The CDR3 is made up of 14 amino acids. Germline lookup yields CDR1 SGDLS and CDR2 YYNGEE. The CDR3 sequence is CASSASGGPYEQYF. The CDR3 bases are TGTGCCAGCAGCGCTAGCGGGGGGCCCTACGAGCAGTACTTC.

This clone was seen a single time. The J gene is TRBJ2-1, the V gene TRBV28; 7 bases match TRBD2. The V and J ends lost 2 bases and 6 bases, in that order; junction bases with no gene match: 4. The CDR3 consists of 14 residues. The germline CDR1 and CDR2 sequences are MDHEN and SYDVKM. CDR3 amino acids: CASSLGLAGNEQFF. CDR3 DNA sequence: TGTGCCAGCAGTTTAGGGTTAGCGGGCAATGAGCAGTTCTTC.

This clone has a handful of counts. The chain links TRBV7-9 to TRBJ2-2, with 7 bases fitting TRBD2. The J segment lost 6 bases and the V segment lost 7 bases, leaving 8 bases of the junction unmatched. In germline, CDR1 is SEHNR, CDR2 FQNEAQ (reference sequence). CDR3 length: 14 residues. CDR3 bases: TGTGCCAGCACGGATCAGGGAGGGGCCGGGGAGCTGTTTTTT. Encoded protein: CASTDQGGAGELFF.

The chain recombines TRBV7-9 with TRBJ1-5, with unresolved D. In germline, CDR1 is SEHNR, CDR2 FQNEAQ (reference sequence). The ends were cut back, 2 bases at V and 4 bases at J, with 12 bases in the middle. CDR3 length: 15 residues. The CDR3 nucleotides read TGTGCCAGCAGCTTATTGGTTGGAGAAAATCAGCCCCAGCATTTT. Protein: CASSLLVGENQPQHF.

The chain has TRBV27 and TRBJ1-1; a possible D gene is TRBD1 (6 bases). Deletions cut 7 bases from V and 9 bases from J, with 18 bases between. Germline-derived CDR1 and CDR2 are MNHEY and SMNVEV (reference sequence). The CDR3 spans 13 residues. CDR3 protein: CASKIPGQSKAFF. The CDR3 DNA sequence: TGTGCCAGCAAGATCCCCGGACAGAGTAAAGCTTTCTTT.

V is TRBV7-9 and J is TRBJ2-1, with D perhaps TRBD2 (5 bases). There are 11 residues in the CDR3. Germline V gene data show CDR1 as SEHNR and CDR2 as FQNEAQ (reference sequence). Trimming took 3 bases from V and 15 from J, leaving 12 bases between them. The CDR3 DNA reads TGTGCCAGCAGCTTTTGGGGAGAGGGGTTCTTC. This sequence encodes CASSFWGEGFF.

The J gene is TRBJ1-2, the V gene TRBV2; 8 bases are a match to TRBD1. The germline V gene encodes CDR1 SNHLY and CDR2 FYNNEI. Trimming removed 8 bases from V and 4 bases from J; junction bases left unmatched: 9. This CDR3 comprises 14 residues. The CDR3 here is CASGGWDRRYGYTF. The CDR3 nucleotides read TGTGCCAGCGGGGGGTGGGACAGGCGCTATGGCTACACCTTC.

The chain recombines TRBV15 with TRBJ2-5, with 10 bases aligning to TRBD1. The germline V gene encodes CDR1 LNHNV and CDR2 YYDKDF (reference sequence). J lost 3 bases, V lost 3 bases, and 7 bases had no gene match. The CDR3 length is 16 residues. CDR3 loop: CATSRPTGGAEETQYF. The CDR3 DNA is TGTGCCACCAGCAGGCCGACAGGGGGCGCGGAAGAGACCCAGTACTTC.

The V gene is TRBV27, the J gene TRBJ2-5; D not resolved. From germline, CDR1 is MNHEY and CDR2 SMNVEV (reference sequence). The CDR3 spans 15 residues. V gave up 3 bases and J gave up 1 base, with 12 bases separating them. CDR3 sequence: CASSFFVDRQETQYF. CDR3 DNA: TGTGCCAGCAGTTTTTTTGTCGACCGCCAAGAGACCCAGTACTTC.

This clone was seen more than once but under ten times. The chain joins TRBV29-1 to TRBJ1-1; D is undetermined. V lost 6 bases and J 2 bases, leaving 16 bases between the germline ends. From germline, CDR1 is SQVTM and CDR2 ANQGSEA. The CDR3 spans 14 residues. The CDR3 protein is CSVLVTGGNTEAFF. CDR3 coding DNA: TGCAGCGTCCTAGTTACGGGAGGAAACACTGAAGCTTTCTTT. The variable domain in full, with the rest retrieved from reference TRBV29-1 and TRBJ1-1, is SAVISQKPSRDICQRGTSLTIQCQVDSQVTMMFWYRQQPGQSLTLIATANQGSEATYESGFVIDKFPISRPNLTFSTLTVSNMSPEDSSIYLCSVLVTGGNTEAFFGQGTRLTVV.

The chain recombines TRBV5-1 with TRBJ2-7; 7 bases align to TRBD1. J lost 0 bases, V lost 2 bases, and 11 bases had no gene match. This CDR3 spans 17 amino acids. CDR1 and CDR2 from the germline V gene are SGHRS and YFSETQ. The CDR3 bases are TGCGCCAGCAGCTTAGGGGTACAGGGGCCGAGCTCCTACGAGCAGTACTTC. This gives the protein CASSLGVQGPSSYEQYF.